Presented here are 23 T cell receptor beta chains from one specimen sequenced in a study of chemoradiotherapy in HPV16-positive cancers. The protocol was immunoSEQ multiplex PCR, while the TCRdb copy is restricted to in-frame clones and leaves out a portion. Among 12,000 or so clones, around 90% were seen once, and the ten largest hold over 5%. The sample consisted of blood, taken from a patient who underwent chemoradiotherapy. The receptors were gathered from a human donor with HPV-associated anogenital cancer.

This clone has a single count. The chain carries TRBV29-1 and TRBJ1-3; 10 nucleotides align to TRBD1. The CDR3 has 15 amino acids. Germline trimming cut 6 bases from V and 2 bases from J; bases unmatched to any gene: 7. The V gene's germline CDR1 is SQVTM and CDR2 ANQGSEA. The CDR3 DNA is TGCAGCGTAGATACGACAGGGGGCCCTGGAAACACCATATATTTT. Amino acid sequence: CSVDTTGGPGNTIYF.

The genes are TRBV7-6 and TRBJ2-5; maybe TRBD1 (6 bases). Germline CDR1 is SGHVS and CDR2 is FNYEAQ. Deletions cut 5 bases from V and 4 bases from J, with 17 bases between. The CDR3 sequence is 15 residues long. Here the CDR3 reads CASSKDSGPRETQYF. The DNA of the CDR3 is TGTGCCAGCAGCAAGGACAGTGGACCAAGAGAGACCCAGTACTTC. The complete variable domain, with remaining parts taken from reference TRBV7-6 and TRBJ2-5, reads GAGVSQSPRYKVTKRGQDVALRCDPISGHVSLYWYRQALGQGPEFLTYFNYEAQQDKSGLPNDRFSAERPEGSISTLTIQRTEQRDSAMYRCASSKDSGPRETQYFGPGTRLLVL.

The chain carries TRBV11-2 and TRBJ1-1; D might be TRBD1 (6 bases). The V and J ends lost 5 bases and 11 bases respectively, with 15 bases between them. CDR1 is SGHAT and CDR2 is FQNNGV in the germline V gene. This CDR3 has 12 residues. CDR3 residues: CASSIGQGRAFF. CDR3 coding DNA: TGTGCCAGCAGCATAGGGCAGGGGAGGGCTTTCTTT.

The CDR3 here is CASIAERGIGVNTEAFF. CDR3 DNA sequence: TGTGCCAGCATCGCCGAGAGGGGTATCGGCGTGAACACTGAAGCTTTCTTT. The chain couples TRBV2 to TRBJ1-1; TRBD1 might be the D (5 bases). The CDR3 is 17 amino acids. V dropped 7 bases and J dropped 0 bases, with 21 bases sitting between them. Germline CDR1 is SNHLY and CDR2 is FYNNEI.

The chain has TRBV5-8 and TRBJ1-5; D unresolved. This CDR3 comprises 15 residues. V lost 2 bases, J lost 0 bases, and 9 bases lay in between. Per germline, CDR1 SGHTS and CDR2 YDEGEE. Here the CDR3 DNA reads TGTGCCAGCAGCTTAGAATTTTATAGCAATCAGCCCCAGCATTTT. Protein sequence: CASSLEFYSNQPQHF.

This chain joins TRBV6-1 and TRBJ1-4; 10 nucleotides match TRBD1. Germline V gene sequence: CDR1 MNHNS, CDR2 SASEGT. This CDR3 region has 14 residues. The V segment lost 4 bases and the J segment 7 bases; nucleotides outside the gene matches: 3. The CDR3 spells CASSGTGGFEKLFF. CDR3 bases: TGTGCCAGCAGTGGGACAGGGGGGTTTGAAAAACTGTTTTTT.

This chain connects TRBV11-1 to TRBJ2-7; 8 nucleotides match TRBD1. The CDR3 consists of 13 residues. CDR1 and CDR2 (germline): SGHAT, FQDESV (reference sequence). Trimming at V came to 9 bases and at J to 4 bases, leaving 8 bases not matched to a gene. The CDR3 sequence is CARPGTGCYEQYV. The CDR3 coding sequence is TGTGCCAGGCCGGGGACAGGCTGTTACGAGCAGTACGTC.

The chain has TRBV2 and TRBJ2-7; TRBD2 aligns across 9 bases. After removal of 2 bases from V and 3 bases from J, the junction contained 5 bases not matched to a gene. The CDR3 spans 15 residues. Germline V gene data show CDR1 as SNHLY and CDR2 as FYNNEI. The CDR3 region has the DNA TGTGCCAGCAGTGAACAATTAGCGGGGGACTACGAGCAGTACGTC. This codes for CASSEQLAGDYEQYV.

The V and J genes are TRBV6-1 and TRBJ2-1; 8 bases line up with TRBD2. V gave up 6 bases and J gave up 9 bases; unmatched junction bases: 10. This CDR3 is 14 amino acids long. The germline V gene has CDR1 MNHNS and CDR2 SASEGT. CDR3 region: CASSPGGPPGEQFF. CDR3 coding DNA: TGTGCCAGCAGCCCGGGGGGGCCGCCGGGTGAGCAGTTCTTC.

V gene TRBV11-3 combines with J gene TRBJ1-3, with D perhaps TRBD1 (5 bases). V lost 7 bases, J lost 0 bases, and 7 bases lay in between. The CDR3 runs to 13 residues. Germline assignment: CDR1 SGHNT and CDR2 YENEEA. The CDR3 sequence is CASKGSSGNTIYF. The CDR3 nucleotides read TGTGCCAGCAAGGGGAGCTCTGGAAACACCATATATTTT.

CDR3 in amino acids: CASSRLAGTYNEQFF. The CDR3, as DNA: TGCGCCAGCAGTAGACTAGCGGGTACCTACAATGAGCAGTTCTTC. This chain connects TRBV10-2 to TRBJ2-1; 10 bases are a match to TRBD2. The CDR3 sequence is 15 residues long. Looked up from germline, CDR1 is WSHSY and CDR2 is SAAADI. With 5 bases clipped from V and 2 bases from J, the junction kept 3 bases outside the gene matches.

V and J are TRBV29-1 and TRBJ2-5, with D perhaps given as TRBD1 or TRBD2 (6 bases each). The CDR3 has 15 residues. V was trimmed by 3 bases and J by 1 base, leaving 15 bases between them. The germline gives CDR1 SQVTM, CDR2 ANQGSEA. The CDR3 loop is CSVDSPGGGQETQYF. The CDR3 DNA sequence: TGCAGCGTTGACTCTCCTGGAGGGGGCCAAGAGACCCAGTACTTC.

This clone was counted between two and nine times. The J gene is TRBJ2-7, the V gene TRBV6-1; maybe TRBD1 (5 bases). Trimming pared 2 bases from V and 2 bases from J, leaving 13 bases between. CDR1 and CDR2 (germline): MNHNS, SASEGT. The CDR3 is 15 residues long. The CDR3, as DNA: TGTGCCAGCAGTGAACAGGGAACCTTTACCTACGAGCAGTACTTC. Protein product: CASSEQGTFTYEQYF.

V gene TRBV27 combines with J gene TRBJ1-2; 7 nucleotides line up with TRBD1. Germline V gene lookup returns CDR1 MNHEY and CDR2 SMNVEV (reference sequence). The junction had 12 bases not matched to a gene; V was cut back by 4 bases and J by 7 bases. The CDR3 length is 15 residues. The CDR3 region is CASSSRPRDRVGYTF. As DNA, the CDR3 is TGTGCCAGCAGTTCTCGCCCCCGGGACAGAGTTGGCTACACCTTC.

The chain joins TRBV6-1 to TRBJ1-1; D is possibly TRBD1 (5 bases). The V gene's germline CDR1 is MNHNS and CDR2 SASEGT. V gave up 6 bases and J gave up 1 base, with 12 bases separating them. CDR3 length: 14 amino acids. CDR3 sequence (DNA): TGTGCCAGCAGAACAGGCTCCACGAACACTGAAGCTTTCTTT. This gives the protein CASRTGSTNTEAFF.

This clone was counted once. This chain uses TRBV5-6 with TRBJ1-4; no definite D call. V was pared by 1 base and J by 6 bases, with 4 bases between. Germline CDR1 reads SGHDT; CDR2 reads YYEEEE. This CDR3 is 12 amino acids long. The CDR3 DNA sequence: TGTGCCAGCAGCTTGTCCCATGAAAAACTGTTTTTT. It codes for CASSLSHEKLFF.

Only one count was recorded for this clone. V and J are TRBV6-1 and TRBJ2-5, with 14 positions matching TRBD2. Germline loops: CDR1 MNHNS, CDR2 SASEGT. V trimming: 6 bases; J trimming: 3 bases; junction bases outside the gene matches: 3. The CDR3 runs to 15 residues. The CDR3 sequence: CASSRLAGGKETQYF. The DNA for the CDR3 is TGTGCCAGCAGCCGACTAGCGGGGGGGAAAGAGACCCAGTACTTC.

The CDR3 DNA sequence: TGTGCCAGCAGAACAGGGGGAGAAGAAAAACTGTTTTTT. This encodes CASRTGGEEKLFF. The chain is built from TRBV6-5 and TRBJ1-4; 8 nucleotides align to TRBD1. The CDR3 extends over 13 amino acids. Unmatched junction bases numbered 5, after V lost 6 bases and J lost 8 bases. Germline assignment: CDR1 MNHEY and CDR2 SVGAGI.

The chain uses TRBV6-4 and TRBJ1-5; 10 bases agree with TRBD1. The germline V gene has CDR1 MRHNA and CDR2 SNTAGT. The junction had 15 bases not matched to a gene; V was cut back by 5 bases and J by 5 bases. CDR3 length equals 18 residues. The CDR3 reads CASSYKTGTGEIDQPQHF. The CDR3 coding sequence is TGTGCCAGCAGTTACAAAACCGGGACAGGGGAGATCGATCAGCCCCAGCATTTT.

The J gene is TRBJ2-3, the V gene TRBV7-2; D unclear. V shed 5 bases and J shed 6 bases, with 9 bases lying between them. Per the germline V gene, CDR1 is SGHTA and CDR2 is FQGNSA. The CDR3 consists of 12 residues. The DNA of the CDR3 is TGTGCCAGCAGCGGGTATGGGGATACGCAGTATTTT. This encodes CASSGYGDTQYF.

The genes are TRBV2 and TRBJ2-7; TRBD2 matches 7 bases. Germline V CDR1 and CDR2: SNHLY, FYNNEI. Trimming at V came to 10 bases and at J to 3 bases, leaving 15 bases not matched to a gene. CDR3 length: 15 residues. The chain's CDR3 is CATLLVVREGYEQYF. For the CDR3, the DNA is TGTGCCACCCTTCTCGTGGTAAGGGAGGGCTACGAGCAGTACTTC. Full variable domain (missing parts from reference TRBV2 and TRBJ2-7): EPEVTQTPSHQVTQMGQEVILRCVPISNHLYFYWYRQILGQKVEFLVSFYNNEISEKSEIFDDQFSVERPDGSNFTLKIRSTKLEDSAMYFCATLLVVREGYEQYFGPGTRLTVT.

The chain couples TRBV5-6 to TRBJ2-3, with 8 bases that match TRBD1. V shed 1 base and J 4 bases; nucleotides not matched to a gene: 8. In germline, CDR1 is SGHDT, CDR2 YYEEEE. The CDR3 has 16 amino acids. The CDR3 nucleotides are TGTGCCAGCAGCTTGATGACAGGGGAACAGGCAGATACGCAGTATTTT. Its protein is CASSLMTGEQADTQYF. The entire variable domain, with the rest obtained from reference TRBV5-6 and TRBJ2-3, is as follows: DAGVTQSPTHLIKTRGQQVTLRCSPKSGHDTVSWYQQALGQGPQFIFQYYEEEERQRGNFPDRFSGHQFPNYSSELNVNALLLGDSALYLCASSLMTGEQADTQYFGPGTRLTVL.

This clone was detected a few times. This CDR3 is CASSLTLGGRWNTEAFF. The CDR3 bases are TGTGCCAGCAGCCTGACCTTGGGAGGACGCTGGAACACTGAAGCTTTCTTT. The rearrangement joins TRBV7-9 to TRBJ1-1; D ambiguous. V lost 5 bases and J 1 base, leaving 20 bases between the germline ends. The CDR3 length is 17 residues. Germline V gives CDR1 SEHNR, CDR2 FQNEAQ (reference sequence).